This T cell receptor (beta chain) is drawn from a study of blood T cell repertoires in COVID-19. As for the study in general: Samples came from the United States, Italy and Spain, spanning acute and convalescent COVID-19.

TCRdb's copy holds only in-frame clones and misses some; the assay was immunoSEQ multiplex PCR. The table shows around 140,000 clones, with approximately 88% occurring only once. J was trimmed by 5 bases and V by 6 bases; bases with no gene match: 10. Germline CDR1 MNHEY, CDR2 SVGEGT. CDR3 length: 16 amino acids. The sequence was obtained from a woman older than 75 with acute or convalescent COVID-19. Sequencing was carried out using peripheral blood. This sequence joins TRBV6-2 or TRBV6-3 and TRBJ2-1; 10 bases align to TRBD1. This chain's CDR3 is CASSRPTGGLNNEQFF. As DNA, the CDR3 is TGTGCCAGCAGCCGGCCGACAGGGGGCTTGAACAATGAGCAGTTCTTC.